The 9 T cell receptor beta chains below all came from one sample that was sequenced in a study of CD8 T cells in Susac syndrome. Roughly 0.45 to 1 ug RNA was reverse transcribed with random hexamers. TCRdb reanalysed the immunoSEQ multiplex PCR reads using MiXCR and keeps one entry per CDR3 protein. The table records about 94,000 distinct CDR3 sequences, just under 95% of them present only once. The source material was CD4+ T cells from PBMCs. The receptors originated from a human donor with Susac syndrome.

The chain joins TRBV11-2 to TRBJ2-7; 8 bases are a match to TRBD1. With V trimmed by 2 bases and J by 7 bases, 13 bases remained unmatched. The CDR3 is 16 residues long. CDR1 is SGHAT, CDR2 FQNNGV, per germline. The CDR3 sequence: CASSLPPTGTGREQYF. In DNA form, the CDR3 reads TGTGCCAGCAGCTTACCTCCTACGGGGACAGGTAGAGAGCAGTACTTC.

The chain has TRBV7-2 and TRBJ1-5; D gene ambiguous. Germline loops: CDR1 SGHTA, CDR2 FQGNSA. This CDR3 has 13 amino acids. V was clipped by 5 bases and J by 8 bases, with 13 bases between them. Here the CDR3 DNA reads TGTGCCAGCAGCCCCGGACTGATTGAGCCCCAGCATTTT. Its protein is CASSPGLIEPQHF. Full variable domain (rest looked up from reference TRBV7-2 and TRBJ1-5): GAGVSQSPSNKVTEKGKDVELRCDPISGHTALYWYRQSLGQGLEFLIYFQGNSAPDKSGLPSDRFSAERTGGSVSTLTIQRTQQEDSAVYLCASSPGLIEPQHFGDGTRLSIL.

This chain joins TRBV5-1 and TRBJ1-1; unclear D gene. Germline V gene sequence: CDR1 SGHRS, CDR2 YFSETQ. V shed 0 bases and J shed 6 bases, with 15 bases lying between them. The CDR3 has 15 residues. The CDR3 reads CASSLDPGSVAEAFF. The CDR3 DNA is TGCGCCAGCAGCTTGGATCCGGGGTCGGTAGCTGAAGCTTTCTTT.

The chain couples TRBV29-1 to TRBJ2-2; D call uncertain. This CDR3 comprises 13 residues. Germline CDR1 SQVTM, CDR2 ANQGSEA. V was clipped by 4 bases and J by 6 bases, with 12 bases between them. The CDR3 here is CSVVASGPGELFF. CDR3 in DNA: TGCAGCGTTGTAGCTTCGGGCCCCGGGGAGCTGTTTTTT.

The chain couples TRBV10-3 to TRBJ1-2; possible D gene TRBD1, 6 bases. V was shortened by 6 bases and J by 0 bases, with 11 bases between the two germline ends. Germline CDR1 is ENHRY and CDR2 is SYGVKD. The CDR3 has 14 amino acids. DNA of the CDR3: TGTGCCATCAGCATACAGGGAGCTAACTATGGCTACACCTTC. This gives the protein CAISIQGANYGYTF.

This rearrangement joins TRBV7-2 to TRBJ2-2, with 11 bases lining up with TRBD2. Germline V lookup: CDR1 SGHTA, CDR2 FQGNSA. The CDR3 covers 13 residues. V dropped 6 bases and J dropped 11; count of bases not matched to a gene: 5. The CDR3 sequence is CASRRTSGGELFF. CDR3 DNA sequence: TGTGCCAGCAGACGTACTAGCGGGGGCGAGCTGTTTTTT.

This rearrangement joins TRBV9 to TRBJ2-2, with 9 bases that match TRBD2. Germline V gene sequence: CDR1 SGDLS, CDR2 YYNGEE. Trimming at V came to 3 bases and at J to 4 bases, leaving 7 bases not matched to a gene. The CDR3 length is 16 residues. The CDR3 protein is CASSERVAGATGELFF. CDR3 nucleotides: TGTGCCAGCAGCGAGAGGGTAGCGGGGGCCACCGGGGAGCTGTTTTTT.

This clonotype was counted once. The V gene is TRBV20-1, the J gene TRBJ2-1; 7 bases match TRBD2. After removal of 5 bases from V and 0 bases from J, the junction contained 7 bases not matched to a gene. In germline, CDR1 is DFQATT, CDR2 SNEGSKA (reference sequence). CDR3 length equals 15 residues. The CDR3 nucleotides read TGCAGTGCTCTTTCTCGGACTAGCTCCTACAATGAGCAGTTCTTC. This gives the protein CSALSRTSSYNEQFF.

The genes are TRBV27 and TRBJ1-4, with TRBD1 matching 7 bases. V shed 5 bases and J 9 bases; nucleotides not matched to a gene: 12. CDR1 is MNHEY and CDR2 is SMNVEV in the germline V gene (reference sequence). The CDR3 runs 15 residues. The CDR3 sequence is CASSVSPRQGKKLFF. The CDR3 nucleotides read TGTGCCAGCAGTGTAAGCCCCCGACAGGGAAAAAAACTGTTTTTT.